One sample yielded the 21 T cell receptor beta chains listed below, sequenced in a study of CD8+ T cells in alopecia areata. Extraction and reverse transcription of RNA yielded cDNA as the sequencing template. TCRdb's copy holds only in-frame clones and misses some; the assay was immunoSEQ multiplex PCR. The data hold almost 250,000 clones, with under 70% observed a single time. Sequenced here: CD4+ T cells sorted from blood, sampled at week 0. The receptor set was obtained from a human donor with alopecia areata.

A few counts support this clone. Other DNA sequences within the sample encode an identical CDR3. This chain joins TRBV19 and TRBJ1-2, with a weak D call TRBD1 (6 bases). The germline CDR1 and CDR2 sequences are LNHDA and SQIVND (reference sequence). V was shortened by 2 bases and J by 6 bases, with 10 bases between the two germline ends. This CDR3 region has 13 residues. Here the CDR3 reads CASSISGENGYTF. The CDR3 DNA reads TGTGCCAGTAGTATATCAGGGGAGAATGGCTACACCTTC.

CDR3 residues: CASSFGQLNTGELFF. The CDR3 DNA reads as TGCGCCAGCAGCTTCGGACAGCTCAACACCGGGGAGCTGTTTTTT. The genes are TRBV5-1 and TRBJ2-2; D possibly corresponds to TRBD1 (6 bases). The CDR3 extends over 15 amino acids. Germline CDR1 SGHRS, CDR2 YFSETQ. Between the trimmed V and J ends, which lost 2 bases and 2 bases, there was a span of 10 bases.

V usage is TRBV7-8 and J usage is TRBJ1-2, with TRBD1 matching over 7 bases. Germline V gene data show CDR1 as SGHVS and CDR2 as FQNEAQ. Trimming at V came to 3 bases and at J to 4 bases, leaving 11 bases not matched to a gene. This CDR3 has 16 amino acids. The CDR3 protein is CASSFLMGQSLYGYTF. The DNA for the CDR3 is TGTGCCAGCAGCTTTTTAATGGGACAGAGCCTCTATGGCTACACCTTC.

In its sample, this clone was seen a few times. This sequence joins TRBV5-6 and TRBJ1-1, with 7 bases matching TRBD1. The V gene end was trimmed by 4 bases and the J gene end by 1 base; junction bases not matched to a gene: 7. Germline CDR1 and CDR2: SGHDT and YYEEEE. There are 15 residues in the CDR3. CDR3 in amino acids: CASSPKGAGNTEAFF. The CDR3 nucleotides read TGTGCCAGCAGCCCAAAGGGGGCTGGGAACACTGAAGCTTTCTTT.

With regard to this clone: The same CDR3 is also encoded by other DNA sequences in this sample. The chain recombines TRBV20-1 with TRBJ1-2; 7 nucleotides align to TRBD1. V was pared by 6 bases and J by 5 bases, with 3 bases of the junction left unmatched. The CDR3 sequence is 11 residues long. Germline CDR1 is DFQATT and CDR2 is SNEGSKA (reference sequence). CDR3 amino acids: CSARQGYGYTF. The CDR3 DNA is TGCAGTGCGCGACAGGGATATGGCTACACCTTC.

This chain links TRBV5-1 with TRBJ2-3, with 9 bases that match TRBD1. The CDR3 extends over 16 amino acids. Germline assignment: CDR1 SGHRS and CDR2 YFSETQ. After removal of 0 bases from V and 2 bases from J, the junction contained 4 bases not matched to a gene. The CDR3 DNA reads as TGCGCCAGCAGCTTGGCCTGGACAGGGGTCACAGATACGCAGTATTTT. This gives the protein CASSLAWTGVTDTQYF. Together with reference TRBV5-1 and TRBJ2-3, the CDR3 gives the full variable domain: KAGVTQTPRYLIKTRGQQVTLSCSPISGHRSVSWYQQTPGQGLQFLFEYFSETQRNKGNFPGRFSGRQFSNSRSEMNVSTLELGDSALYLCASSLAWTGVTDTQYFGPGTRLTVL.

The J gene is TRBJ1-5, the V gene TRBV30, with D unclear. Germline-derived CDR1 and CDR2 are GTSNPN and SVGIG (reference sequence). The CDR3 is 14 residues long. Deletions cut 3 bases from V and 1 base from J, with 10 bases between. This CDR3 is CAWSGGMSNQPQHF. The DNA for the CDR3 is TGTGCCTGGAGCGGAGGCATGAGCAATCAGCCCCAGCATTTT.

J is TRBJ1-2 and V is TRBV4-1; no clear D gene. Germline CDR1 and CDR2: MGHRA and YSYEKL. The CDR3 sequence is 12 residues long. The ends were cut back, 0 bases at V and 14 bases at J, with 13 bases in the middle. CDR3 sequence reads: CASSQDQRGETF. The CDR3, as DNA: TGCGCCAGCAGCCAAGATCAGCGGGGAGAGACCTTC.

The chain is built from TRBV19 and TRBJ2-1, with D possibly being TRBD2 (6 bases). Germline assignment: CDR1 LNHDA and CDR2 SQIVND (reference sequence). Trimming shortened V by 11 bases and J by 9 bases, and 23 bases separated the two germline ends. This CDR3 spans 14 amino acids. As DNA, the CDR3 is TGTGCCGTTGAACCAGGGAGGTACAATGGTGAGCAGTTCTTC. It codes for CAVEPGRYNGEQFF. Filled out from reference TRBV19 and TRBJ2-1, the complete variable domain reads DGGITQSPKYLFRKEGQNVTLSCEQNLNHDAMYWYRQDPGQGLRLIYYSQIVNDFQKGDIAEGYSVSREKKESFPLTVTSAQKNPTAFYLCAVEPGRYNGEQFFGPGTRLTVL.

This chain uses TRBV29-1 with TRBJ1-2; TRBD1 aligns across 8 bases. The V gene's germline CDR1 is SQVTM and CDR2 ANQGSEA. The CDR3 totals 16 residues. With 6 bases clipped from V and 2 bases from J, the junction kept 14 bases outside the gene matches. The CDR3 loop reads CSVHGTTGQANYGYTF. CDR3 coding DNA: TGCAGCGTACATGGGACGACGGGACAGGCAAACTATGGCTACACCTTC.

The chain links TRBV5-1 to TRBJ2-7; tentatively, D is TRBD1 (5 bases). The CDR3 covers 14 residues. V was shortened by 3 bases and J by 5 bases, with 15 bases between the two germline ends. CDR1 and CDR2 from the germline V gene are SGHRS and YFSETQ. The CDR3 DNA sequence: TGCGCCAGCAGCTCCACAGGCTCAGGCGACGAGCAGTACTTC. This gives the protein CASSSTGSGDEQYF.

This clone was detected once. The chain joins TRBV29-1 to TRBJ2-5, with D tentatively TRBD1 (5 bases). CDR1 and CDR2 (germline): SQVTM, ANQGSEA. This CDR3 is built from 13 residues. The V gene lost 4 bases and the J gene lost 5 bases, with 14 bases spanning the gap. As DNA, the CDR3 is TGCAGCGTTGGTTCCAGGGCTAGGGAGACCCAGTACTTC. Its protein is CSVGSRARETQYF.

J is TRBJ1-5 and V is TRBV6-5; perhaps TRBD1 as D (5 bases). The CDR3 is 14 amino acids. CDR1 MNHEY and CDR2 SVGAGI come from the germline V gene. Trimming stripped 4 bases from V and 6 bases from J, with 13 bases between. This CDR3 is CASSSRSRVQPQHF. The CDR3 DNA sequence: TGTGCCAGCAGTTCCCGTAGCAGGGTTCAGCCCCAGCATTTT.

The DNA for the CDR3 is TGCGCCAGCAGCTTGGGAGGGGGGCCTAGCACAGATACGCAGTATTTT. Its translation is CASSLGGGPSTDTQYF. The V gene is TRBV5-1, the J gene TRBJ2-3, with D perhaps assigned TRBD1 or TRBD2 (6 bases each). The CDR3 extends over 16 amino acids. Germline loops: CDR1 SGHRS, CDR2 YFSETQ. The V gene lost 0 bases and the J gene lost 0 bases, with 11 bases spanning the gap.

This clone was observed a handful of times. The rearrangement joins TRBV4-2 to TRBJ1-4; D gene ambiguous. Per germline, CDR1 LGHNA and CDR2 YNFKEQ. CDR3 size: 12 residues. Trimming removed 0 bases at V and 10 bases at J, with 6 bases between. CDR3 bases: TGTGCCAGCAGCCAAGATCATGTAAAACTGTTTTTT. Its translation: CASSQDHVKLFF.

The gene calls are TRBV5-1 and TRBJ1-3; D not resolved. The CDR3 extends over 14 amino acids. Germline V CDR1 and CDR2: SGHRS, YFSETQ. V lost 2 bases, J lost 1 base, and 7 bases lay in between. The CDR3 sequence: CASSFDGSGNTIYF. CDR3 bases: TGCGCCAGCAGCTTTGACGGGTCTGGAAACACCATATATTTT.

The chain recombines TRBV7-2 with TRBJ1-2; D not certain. CDR1 and CDR2 (germline): SGHTA, FQGNSA. V gave up 4 bases and J gave up 7 bases, with 10 bases separating them. The CDR3 is made up of 12 amino acids. CDR3 DNA: TGTGCCAGCAGCTCTCTAGGGTTTGGCTACACCTTC. This translates into CASSSLGFGYTF.

This chain uses TRBV7-9 with TRBJ1-2; no firm D call. The CDR3 runs to 14 residues. Trimming pared 4 bases from V and 6 bases from J, leaving 15 bases between. Germline-derived CDR1 and CDR2 are SEHNR and FQNEAQ (reference sequence). CDR3 sequence reads: CASSSRPTGNGYTF. The DNA for the CDR3 is TGTGCCAGCAGCTCACGACCGACGGGGAATGGCTACACCTTC.

This chain connects TRBV7-2 to TRBJ2-7, with 10 nucleotides matching TRBD1. CDR1 and CDR2 (germline): SGHTA, FQGNSA. Trimming cost V 10 bases and J 5 bases; bases outside gene matches: 8. The length of the CDR3 is 13 residues. DNA of the CDR3: TGTGCCACCAGAGGGACAGGGGTCCACGAGCAGTACTTC. Its translation: CATRGTGVHEQYF.

This rearrangement joins TRBV5-1 to TRBJ2-3; TRBD2 matches 13 bases. V was clipped by 4 bases and J by 0 bases; unmatched bases: 8. Germline V gene lookup returns CDR1 SGHRS and CDR2 YFSETQ. The CDR3 extends over 18 amino acids. CDR3 sequence reads: CASSTGTSGVFSTDTQYF. In nucleotides, the CDR3 is TGCGCCAGCAGCACTGGGACTAGCGGGGTCTTTAGCACAGATACGCAGTATTTT.

This clone is a singleton in its sample. V gene TRBV9 combines with J gene TRBJ1-2; the D is unclear. Germline V gene sequence: CDR1 SGDLS, CDR2 YYNGEE. V lost 0 bases and J 7 bases, leaving 13 bases between the germline ends. The CDR3 runs 14 residues. CDR3 in amino acids: CASSVAVGAVGYTF. CDR3 nucleotides: TGTGCCAGCAGCGTAGCGGTGGGAGCCGTTGGCTACACCTTC. Drawing the rest from reference TRBV9 and TRBJ1-2, the complete variable domain is DSGVTQTPKHLITATGQRVTLRCSPRSGDLSVYWYQQSLDQGLQFLIQYYNGEERAKGNILERFSAQQFPDLHSELNLSSLELGDSALYFCASSVAVGAVGYTFGSGTRLTVV.